Listed here are 30 T cell receptor beta chains from one sample, sequenced in a study of control samples from healthy donors and cancer patients (dated by TCRdb to about 2020). Preparation of the library involved the immunoSEQ multiplex PCR assay. Not all clones reach the TCRdb copy of this immuneACCESS table, which keeps in-frame sequences only. Checked studies attribute under half of the gap to unresolved V genes and leave the rest unexplained. The table for this sample lists some 130,000 clones; 92% of them were counted only once. Roughly 1.9% of the sample comes from the top ten. Specimen: blood. Every receptor here comes from a woman aged 50 to 60 in good health.

The rearrangement joins TRBV27 to TRBJ1-2, with TRBD1 as a possible D gene (5 bases). Germline CDR1 is MNHEY and CDR2 is SMNVEV (reference sequence). The CDR3 is made up of 14 amino acids. The V end lost 5 bases, the J end lost 8 bases, and 18 bases lay between the germline ends. CDR3 amino acids: CASSRGDGRGGYTF. The DNA of the CDR3 is TGTGCCAGCAGTCGGGGGGACGGCCGAGGGGGCTACACCTTC.

The chain has TRBV28 and TRBJ1-4; D is ambiguous. Trimming took 8 bases from V and 7 from J, leaving 20 bases between them. The germline V gene has CDR1 MDHEN and CDR2 SYDVKM. The CDR3 is 15 residues long. CDR3 in amino acids: CASGRPRGWREKLFF. In nucleotides, the CDR3 is TGTGCCAGCGGTAGGCCCCGCGGATGGCGTGAAAAACTGTTTTTT.

V usage is TRBV19 and J usage is TRBJ1-2, with 7 bases lining up with TRBD1. V trimming: 9 bases; J trimming: 3 bases; junction bases outside the gene matches: 10. Germline V gives CDR1 LNHDA, CDR2 SQIVND (reference sequence). The CDR3 sequence is 14 residues long. This CDR3 is CASHGTALDYGYTF. CDR3 bases: TGTGCCAGCCACGGGACAGCGTTAGACTATGGCTACACCTTC.

This sequence joins TRBV5-1 and TRBJ1-4, with D possibly matching TRBD1 (5 bases). Germline CDR1 and CDR2: SGHRS and YFSETQ. The ends were cut back, 0 bases at V and 0 bases at J, with 9 bases in the middle. The CDR3 is made up of 16 amino acids. CDR3 DNA: TGCGCCAGCAGCTTGGGGGACGGTGCAACTAATGAAAAACTGTTTTTT. Translating it yields CASSLGDGATNEKLFF.

The chain is built from TRBV27 and TRBJ2-7, with 8 bases that match TRBD1. The CDR3 runs to 16 residues. Germline V gives CDR1 MNHEY, CDR2 SMNVEV (reference sequence). With V trimmed by 5 bases and J by 4 bases, 13 bases remained unmatched. This CDR3 is CASSPRAGQAPYEQYF. The CDR3 region has the DNA TGTGCCAGCAGTCCAAGGGCGGGACAGGCGCCTTACGAGCAGTACTTC.

The V and J genes are TRBV4-2 and TRBJ1-1; no clear D gene. V lost 0 bases to trimming and J lost 1 base, with 6 bases between them. Per germline, CDR1 LGHNA and CDR2 YNFKEQ. The CDR3 is made up of 14 amino acids. CDR3 nucleotides: TGTGCCAGCAGCCAAGATGCCAGGAACACTGAAGCTTTCTTT. As protein: CASSQDARNTEAFF.

The CDR3 reads CASSSQVSIEDEQFF. DNA of the CDR3: TGTGCCAGCTCATCACAGGTTTCGATCGAGGATGAGCAGTTCTTC. This sequence joins TRBV18 and TRBJ2-1; possible D gene TRBD1, 5 bases. V was pared by 5 bases and J by 8 bases, with 19 bases between. This CDR3 region has 15 residues. From germline, CDR1 is KGHSH and CDR2 LQKENI.

This rearrangement joins TRBV28 to TRBJ2-1; D not certain. Per germline, CDR1 MDHEN and CDR2 SYDVKM. The CDR3 contains 18 residues. V was pared by 2 bases and J by 8 bases, with 25 bases between. As DNA, the CDR3 is TGTGCCAGCAGTTTAATAAAAGTTTGGGAAGGAGTCTTCCATGAGCAGTTCTTC. Translation: CASSLIKVWEGVFHEQFF.

This chain links TRBV19 with TRBJ1-5, with a possible D match to TRBD1 (6 bases). CDR3 length equals 13 residues. Trimming stripped 5 bases from V and 7 bases from J, with 12 bases between. CDR1 and CDR2 (germline): LNHDA, SQIVND (reference sequence). CDR3 DNA sequence: TGTGCCAGTAGTCGTGGGGGCGGGCAGCCCCAGCATTTT. Translated: CASSRGGGQPQHF.

The rearrangement joins TRBV23-1 to TRBJ2-1; no reliable D call. TRBV23-1 is known as an ORF, though its function is uncertain. This CDR3 is built from 10 residues. Trimming took 6 bases from V and 6 from J, leaving 3 bases between them. CDR3 sequence: CASRGNEQFF. CDR3 nucleotides: TGCGCCAGCAGGGGCAATGAGCAGTTCTTC.

The V call is TRBV6-5, the J call TRBJ2-7; 8 bases fit TRBD1. Trimming cost V 7 bases and J 3 bases; bases outside gene matches: 5. Germline CDR1 is MNHEY and CDR2 is SVGAGI. This CDR3 spans 13 amino acids. This chain's CDR3 is CASNPGQDYEQYF. Written as DNA, the CDR3 is TGTGCCAGCAACCCGGGACAGGACTACGAGCAGTACTTC.

This chain joins TRBV9 and TRBJ2-1, with D perhaps matching TRBD1 (7 bases). Germline V gene sequence: CDR1 SGDLS, CDR2 YYNGEE. Trimming cost V 0 bases and J 9 bases, with 10 bases left between them. This CDR3 contains 13 residues. CDR3 DNA: TGTGCCAGCAGCGTAGCTCAGGGGGGTGAGCAGTTCTTC. Translated, it gives CASSVAQGGEQFF.

The V call is TRBV5-1, the J call TRBJ2-2; D uncertain. There are 14 residues in the CDR3. Deletions cut 4 bases from V and 4 bases from J, with 11 bases between. CDR1 and CDR2 (germline): SGHRS, YFSETQ. In DNA form, the CDR3 reads TGCGCCAGCAGCAAACCGACCCCCACCGGGGAGCTGTTTTTT. Encoded protein: CASSKPTPTGELFF.

The CDR3 protein is CASSFGQTQYF. The CDR3 nucleotides are TGTGCCAGCAGTTTTGGGCAGACCCAGTACTTC. This sequence joins TRBV12-3 or TRBV12-4 and TRBJ2-5, with unresolved D. Trimming took 3 bases from V and 6 from J, leaving 5 bases between them. This CDR3 is built from 11 residues.

A word on this clone: Sequence at one end of the junction differs from germline and may be a read error. The gene calls are TRBV30 and TRBJ1-3, with D possibly TRBD1 on 6 matching bases. The CDR3 runs 21 residues. Germline-derived CDR1 and CDR2 are GTSNPN and SVGIG (reference sequence). CDR3 region: CAWGVFPQSSTGSRSGNTIYF. DNA of the CDR3: TGTGCCTGGGGTGTATTTCCCCAGTCCAGTACAGGGAGCCGCTCTGGAAACACCATATATTTT. Full variable domain (outside the CDR3, taken from reference TRBV30 and TRBJ1-3): SQTIHQWPATLVQPVGSPLSLECTVEGTSNPNLYWYRQAAGRGLQLLFYSVGIGQISSEVPQNLSASRPQDRQFILSSKKLLLSDSGFYLCAWGVFPQSSTGSRSGNTIYFGEGSWLTVV.

The chain carries TRBV27 and TRBJ1-2, with 9 positions matching TRBD1. CDR1 is MNHEY and CDR2 is SMNVEV in the germline V gene (reference sequence). With 4 bases clipped from V and 8 bases from J, the junction kept 14 bases outside the gene matches. The CDR3 is 16 residues long. CDR3 nucleotide sequence: TGTGCCAGCAGTTCCGGGACAGGGCCGTCGGTGGGGGGCTACACCTTC. Protein product: CASSSGTGPSVGGYTF.

J is TRBJ1-2 and V is TRBV7-9; D might be TRBD1 (6 bases). Between the trimmed V and J ends, which lost 5 bases and 3 bases, there was a span of 10 bases. The length of the CDR3 is 13 residues. Germline lookup yields CDR1 SEHNR and CDR2 FQNEAQ (reference sequence). The CDR3 sequence: CASSRTEDYGYTF. In nucleotides, the CDR3 is TGTGCCAGCAGCCGGACAGAAGACTATGGCTACACCTTC.

V and J are TRBV6-5 and TRBJ1-2; a possible D gene is TRBD1 (5 bases). Germline V CDR1 and CDR2: MNHEY, SVGAGI. Trimming cost V 6 bases and J 7 bases, with 12 bases left between them. This CDR3 has 12 amino acids. This chain's CDR3 is CASRSGLGGYTF. The CDR3 DNA reads TGTGCCAGCAGATCAGGGTTGGGTGGCTACACCTTC.

The chain joins TRBV19 to TRBJ1-4; D uncertain. Germline V gene sequence: CDR1 LNHDA, CDR2 SQIVND (reference sequence). V was clipped by 2 bases and J by 5 bases, with 6 bases between them. The length of the CDR3 is 13 residues. CDR3 bases: TGTGCCAGTAGTATATACCTAAATGAAAAACTGTTTTTT. Residues: CASSIYLNEKLFF.

This clone has only one observation. The rearrangement joins TRBV5-6 to TRBJ2-3; D possibly matches TRBD1 or TRBD2 (6 bases each). The CDR3 has 15 amino acids. CDR1 and CDR2 from the germline V gene are SGHDT and YYEEEE. The V gene lost 4 bases and the J gene lost 8 bases, with 20 bases spanning the gap. CDR3 coding DNA: TGTGCCAGCAGCCCGAGGGGGGCGTTCGGAGGTACGCAGTATTTT. Its translation: CASSPRGAFGGTQYF.

V is TRBV6-6 and J is TRBJ2-7, with D possibly being TRBD1 or TRBD2 (7 bases each). Trimming stripped 2 bases from V and 6 bases from J, with 20 bases between. Germline CDR1 reads MNHNY; CDR2 reads SVGAGI (reference sequence). CDR3 size: 16 residues. In nucleotides, the CDR3 is TGTGCCAGCAGTTACCAGACAGGGAGGGACTCTGGCGAGCAGTACTTC. As protein: CASSYQTGRDSGEQYF.

The chain recombines TRBV9 with TRBJ2-1; 10 bases map to TRBD1. In germline, CDR1 is SGDLS, CDR2 YYNGEE. J was trimmed by 5 bases and V by 3 bases; bases with no gene match: 5. The CDR3 covers 15 residues. In DNA, the CDR3 is TGTGCCAGCAGCGGCCGGGACAGGGGTCACAATGAGCAGTTCTTC. This translates into CASSGRDRGHNEQFF.

This clone was recorded once. The chain joins TRBV19 to TRBJ1-5; no clear D gene. Germline CDR1 and CDR2: LNHDA and SQIVND (reference sequence). The CDR3 extends over 14 amino acids. V dropped 4 bases and J dropped 0 bases, with 7 bases sitting between them. This CDR3 is CASSRPGSNQPQHF. In nucleotides, the CDR3 is TGTGCCAGTAGTAGGCCGGGTAGCAATCAGCCCCAGCATTTT.

The chain uses TRBV13 and TRBJ2-7; 11 nucleotides agree with TRBD1. The CDR3 is 14 residues long. V was pared by 5 bases and J by 4 bases, with 4 bases of the junction left unmatched. Germline V gene sequence: CDR1 PRHDT, CDR2 FYEKMQ (reference sequence). The CDR3 DNA reads TGTGCCAGCAGCCTTGGACAGGGGGCTTACGAGCAGTACTTC. It yields the protein CASSLGQGAYEQYF.

This sequence joins TRBV11-2 and TRBJ2-3; 11 bases fit TRBD2. V trimming: 6 bases; J trimming: 7 bases; junction bases outside the gene matches: 9. Germline V lookup: CDR1 SGHAT, CDR2 FQNNGV. CDR3 size: 15 residues. The CDR3 reads CASRLGSSGGHTQYF. CDR3 DNA: TGTGCCAGCAGGCTCGGGTCTAGCGGGGGGCATACGCAGTATTTT.

The gene calls are TRBV5-1 and TRBJ2-3; TRBD2 agrees at 7 bases. This CDR3 is 13 amino acids long. Germline CDR1 is SGHRS and CDR2 is YFSETQ. The junction had 8 bases not matched to a gene; V was cut back by 7 bases and J by 6 bases. The CDR3, as DNA: TGCGCCAGCTTTCCGGCGGGAGCCGATACGCAGTATTTT. It codes for CASFPAGADTQYF.

The DNA of the CDR3 is TGTGCCAGCAGCCATGCTGGGGCAGGTACGAACATTCAGTACTTC. Translation gives CASSHAGAGTNIQYF. This rearrangement joins TRBV7-9 to TRBJ2-4; possible D gene TRBD1, 5 bases. Germline V gene sequence: CDR1 SEHNR, CDR2 FQNEAQ (reference sequence). The CDR3 length is 15 residues. V was shortened by 5 bases and J by 7 bases, with 18 bases between the two germline ends.

The J gene is TRBJ1-5, the V gene TRBV7-2, with TRBD1 as a possible D gene (5 bases). V was cut by 6 bases and J by 6 bases, with 18 bases left in between. Germline lookup yields CDR1 SGHTA and CDR2 FQGNSA. There are 15 residues in the CDR3. CDR3 DNA sequence: TGTGCCAGCAGTCCCGGGGGGGGAGTAGGTCAGCCCCAGCATTTT. This gives the protein CASSPGGGVGQPQHF.

V gene TRBV30 combines with J gene TRBJ1-2; D is perhaps TRBD1 (5 bases). The CDR3 totals 12 residues. Trimming took 4 bases from V and 5 from J, leaving 11 bases between them. CDR1 is GTSNPN, CDR2 SVGIG, per germline (reference sequence). This CDR3 is CAWTGFEYGYTF. CDR3 DNA sequence: TGTGCCTGGACAGGGTTTGAGTATGGCTACACCTTC.

In its sample, this clone was seen a few times. The rearrangement links TRBV6-5 to TRBJ1-6; TRBD1 matches at 8 bases. The V gene end was trimmed by 6 bases and the J gene end by 3 bases; junction bases not matched to a gene: 4. The CDR3 runs 15 residues. The germline gives CDR1 MNHEY, CDR2 SVGAGI. The CDR3 region has the DNA TGTGCCAGCAGAACGACAGGGGACTATAATTCACCCCTCCACTTT. Translating it yields CASRTTGDYNSPLHF.